This T cell receptor beta chain was profiled in a study of CD8 T cell repertoires and HIV-1 epitope variants. Overall study context: IL-2, IL-7 and IL-15 were added on days 3 and 7 of approximately 10-day cultures. Whole-study findings and limits: The assay identified only TCR beta chains of antigen-proliferating T cells.

Only in-frame clones appear in the TCRdb table, and some are missing; sequencing was by immunoSEQ multiplex PCR. The profile shows several thousand clones, around three fifths of them singletons. This CDR3 contains 14 residues. Between the trimmed V and J ends, which lost 5 bases and 8 bases, there was a span of 13 bases. The germline CDR1 and CDR2 sequences are LNHDA and SQIVND (reference sequence). Comments on this clone: What it binds is unknown.

The sequencing sample was made of cultured CD8+ T cells derived from PBMCs. The receptor was derived from a male donor with HIV. V is TRBV19 and J is TRBJ1-6, with D uncertain. The CDR3 region has the DNA TGTGCCAGTAGTCGATCCATGAACGATTCACCCCTCCACTTT. Its protein is CASSRSMNDSPLHF.